This T cell receptor beta chain was observed in a study of early T cells in non-severe SARS-CoV-2 infection. Across the whole study: Sequencing used unsorted whole-blood bulk RNA, so chains lack pairing.

This clonotype has only a few counts. What it binds is not known. Germline CDR1 and CDR2: SQVTM and ANQGSEA. This CDR3 contains 18 residues. Deletions cut 1 base from V and 1 base from J, with 21 bases between. Individually, cDNA molecules had unique molecular identifiers attached to them. TCRdb re-derived calls from the 5' RACE reads in MiXCR, one entry per CDR3 protein. The sample contains around 40,000 distinct CDR3 sequences, around 5.7% of which appear only once. Overall study results and limits: Anti-spike CD8 specificities were favored by VDJdb matching, whose results missed private and CD4 specificities.

The chain uses TRBV29-1 and TRBJ2-3, with D perhaps assigned TRBD1 or TRBD2 (5 bases each). Sequencing was carried out using whole blood. This TCR was sampled from an adult who was a healthcare worker with PCR-confirmed SARS-CoV-2 infection or an uninfected control (not recorded which). The chain's CDR3 is CSVEGGVRPDGGTDTQYF. CDR3 sequence (DNA): TGCAGCGTTGAAGGAGGGGTGCGACCGGACGGGGGCACAGATACGCAGTATTTT.